The clone carrying this TCR beta chain was seen at least ten times. Antigen unknown. Pregnancy or lactation, uncontrolled infections and other autoimmune diseases were grounds for excluding patients. The V gene's germline CDR1 is ENHRY and CDR2 SYGVKD. With 4 bases removed from V and 3 bases from J, the gap between germline ends came to 6 bases. The CDR3 extends over 12 amino acids. The data belong to a study of Graves' ophthalmopathy and Graves' hyperthyroidism. Overall study findings and caveats: Appearing in blood as well were most expanded thyroid clonotypes above 0.001 frequency. Discrimination between ophthalmopathy and stable hyperthyroidism by a 13-signature model showed nearly 90% sensitivity and about 80% specificity.

Researchers took RNA transcripts and amplified TCR beta CDR3 regions from them. HTBI primers served in a first-round RT-PCR, which a second-round multiplex PCR followed. TCRdb reprocessed the multiplex PCR reads via MiXCR and lists one record per CDR3 protein. The sample contains about 590,000 distinct CDR3 sequences, 35% to 45% of which appear only once. The genes are TRBV10-3 and TRBJ2-5; D is undetermined. Input material: peripheral blood or thyroid tissue (not recorded which). This sequence was found in an adult man with Graves' hyperthyroidism. This CDR3 is CAISGPEETQYF. CDR3 in DNA: TGTGCCATCAGTGGGCCCGAAGAGACCCAGTACTTC.